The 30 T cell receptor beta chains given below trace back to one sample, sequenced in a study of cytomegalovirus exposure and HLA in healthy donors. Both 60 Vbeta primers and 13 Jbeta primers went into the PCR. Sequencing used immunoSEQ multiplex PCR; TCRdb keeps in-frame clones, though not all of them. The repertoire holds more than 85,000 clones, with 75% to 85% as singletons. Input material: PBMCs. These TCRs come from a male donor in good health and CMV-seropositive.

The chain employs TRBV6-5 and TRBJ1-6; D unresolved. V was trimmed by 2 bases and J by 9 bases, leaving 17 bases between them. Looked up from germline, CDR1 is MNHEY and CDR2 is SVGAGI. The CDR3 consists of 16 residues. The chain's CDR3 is CASSYPSSGRGSPLHF. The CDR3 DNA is TGTGCCAGCAGTTACCCCTCTTCAGGTCGTGGTTCACCCCTCCACTTT.

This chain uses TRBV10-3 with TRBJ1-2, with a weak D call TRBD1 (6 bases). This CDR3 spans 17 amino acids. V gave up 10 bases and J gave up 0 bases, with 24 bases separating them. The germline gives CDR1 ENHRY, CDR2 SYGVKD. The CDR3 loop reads CATLEVVGGDSNYGYTF. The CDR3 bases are TGTGCCACCTTAGAGGTGGTAGGGGGAGACTCTAACTATGGCTACACCTTC.

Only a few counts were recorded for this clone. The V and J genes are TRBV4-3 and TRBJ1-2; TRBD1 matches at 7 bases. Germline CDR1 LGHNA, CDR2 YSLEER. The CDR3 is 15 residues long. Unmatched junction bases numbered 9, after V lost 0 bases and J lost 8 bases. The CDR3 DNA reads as TGCGCCAGCAGCCAAGACGTTAACAGGGGTGAAGGCTACACCTTC. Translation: CASSQDVNRGEGYTF.

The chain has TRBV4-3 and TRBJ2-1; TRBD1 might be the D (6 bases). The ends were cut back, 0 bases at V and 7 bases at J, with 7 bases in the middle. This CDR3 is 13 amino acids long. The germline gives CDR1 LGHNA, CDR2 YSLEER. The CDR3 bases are TGCGCCAGCAGCCAAGAAACAGGGAATGAGCAGTTCTTC. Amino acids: CASSQETGNEQFF.

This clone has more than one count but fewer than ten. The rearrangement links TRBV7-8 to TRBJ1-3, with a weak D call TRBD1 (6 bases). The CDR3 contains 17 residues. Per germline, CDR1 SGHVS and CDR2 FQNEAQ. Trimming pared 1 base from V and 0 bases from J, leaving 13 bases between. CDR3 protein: CASSLGQNRASGNTIYF. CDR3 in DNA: TGTGCCAGCAGCTTAGGCCAGAACAGGGCCTCTGGAAACACCATATATTTT.

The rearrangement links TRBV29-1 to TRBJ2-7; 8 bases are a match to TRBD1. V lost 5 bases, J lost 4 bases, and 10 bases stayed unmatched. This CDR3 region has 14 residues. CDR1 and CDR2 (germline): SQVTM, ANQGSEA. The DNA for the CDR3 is TGCAGCGTTCGCACCGGGACAGGCGCATACGAGCAGTACTTC. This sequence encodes CSVRTGTGAYEQYF.

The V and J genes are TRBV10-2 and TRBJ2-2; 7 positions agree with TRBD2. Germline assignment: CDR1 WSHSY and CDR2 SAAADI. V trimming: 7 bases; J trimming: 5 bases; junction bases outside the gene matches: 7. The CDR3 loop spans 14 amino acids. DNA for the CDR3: TGCGCCAGCACTGGCGCGGGAGAGACCGGGGAGCTGTTTTTT. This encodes CASTGAGETGELFF.

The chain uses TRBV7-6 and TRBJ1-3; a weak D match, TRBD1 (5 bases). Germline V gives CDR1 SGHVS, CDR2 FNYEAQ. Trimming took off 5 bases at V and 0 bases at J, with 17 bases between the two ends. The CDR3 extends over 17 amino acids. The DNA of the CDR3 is TGTGCCAGCAGCCCGTCGGGGGGACTGTACTCTGGAAACACCATATATTTT. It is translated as CASSPSGGLYSGNTIYF.

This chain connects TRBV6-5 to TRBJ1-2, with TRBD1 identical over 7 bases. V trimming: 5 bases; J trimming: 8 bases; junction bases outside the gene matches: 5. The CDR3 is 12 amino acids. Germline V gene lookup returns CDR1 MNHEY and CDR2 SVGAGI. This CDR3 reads CASSDNRGGYTF. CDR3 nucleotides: TGTGCCAGCAGTGACAACAGGGGCGGCTACACCTTC.

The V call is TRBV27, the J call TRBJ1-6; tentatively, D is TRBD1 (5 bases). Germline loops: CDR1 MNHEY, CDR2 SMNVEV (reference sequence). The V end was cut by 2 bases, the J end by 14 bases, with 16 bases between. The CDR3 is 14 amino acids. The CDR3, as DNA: TGTGCCAGCAGTTTAATACAGGACATATTCACCCTCCACTTT. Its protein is CASSLIQDIFTLHF.

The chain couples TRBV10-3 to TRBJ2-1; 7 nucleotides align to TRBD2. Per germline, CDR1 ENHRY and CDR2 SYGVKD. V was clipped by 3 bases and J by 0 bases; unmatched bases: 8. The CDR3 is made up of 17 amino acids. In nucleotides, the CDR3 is TGTGCCATCAGTGAAGGAAGCGGGGTCGTCTCCTACAATGAGCAGTTCTTC. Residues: CAISEGSGVVSYNEQFF.

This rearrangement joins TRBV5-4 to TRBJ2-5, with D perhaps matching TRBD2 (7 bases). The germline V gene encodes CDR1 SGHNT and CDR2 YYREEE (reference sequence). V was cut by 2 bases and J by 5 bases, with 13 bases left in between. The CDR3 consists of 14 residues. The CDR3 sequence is CASSLTGREETQYF. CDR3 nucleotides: TGTGCCAGCAGCTTAACAGGGAGGGAGGAGACCCAGTACTTC.

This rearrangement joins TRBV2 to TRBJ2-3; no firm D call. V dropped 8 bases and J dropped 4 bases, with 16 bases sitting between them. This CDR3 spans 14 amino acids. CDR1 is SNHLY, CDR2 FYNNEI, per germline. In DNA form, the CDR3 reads TGTGCCAGCGGAAGAGAGAGCAGCGCAGATACGCAGTATTTT. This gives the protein CASGRESSADTQYF.

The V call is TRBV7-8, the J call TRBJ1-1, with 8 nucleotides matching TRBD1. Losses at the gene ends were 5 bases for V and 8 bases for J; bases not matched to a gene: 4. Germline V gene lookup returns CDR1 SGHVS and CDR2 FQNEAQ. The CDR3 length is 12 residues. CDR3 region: CASSPRDREAFF. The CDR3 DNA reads TGTGCCAGCAGCCCCCGGGACAGGGAAGCTTTCTTT. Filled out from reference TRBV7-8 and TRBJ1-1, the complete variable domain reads GAGVSQSPRYKVAKRGQDVALRCDPISGHVSLFWYQQALGQGPEFLTYFQNEAQLDKSGLPSDRFFAERPEGSVSTLKIQRTQQEDSAVYLCASSPRDREAFFGQGTRLTVV.

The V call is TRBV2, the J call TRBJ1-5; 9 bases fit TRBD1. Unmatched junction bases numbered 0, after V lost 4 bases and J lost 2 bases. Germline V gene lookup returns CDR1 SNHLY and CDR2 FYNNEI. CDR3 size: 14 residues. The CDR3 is CASSGQGGNQPQHF. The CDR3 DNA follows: TGTGCCAGCAGTGGACAGGGGGGCAATCAGCCCCAGCATTTT.

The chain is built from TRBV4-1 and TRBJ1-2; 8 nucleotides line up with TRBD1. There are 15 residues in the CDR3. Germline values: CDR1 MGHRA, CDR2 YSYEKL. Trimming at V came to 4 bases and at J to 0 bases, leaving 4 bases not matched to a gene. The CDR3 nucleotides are TGCGCCAGCAGCCCAGAGGACAGGGCTAACTATGGCTACACCTTC. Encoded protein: CASSPEDRANYGYTF.

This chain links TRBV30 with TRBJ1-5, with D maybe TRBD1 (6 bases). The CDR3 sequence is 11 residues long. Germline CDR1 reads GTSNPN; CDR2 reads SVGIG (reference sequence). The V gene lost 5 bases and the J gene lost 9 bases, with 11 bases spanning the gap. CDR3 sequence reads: CAWGGQMPQHF. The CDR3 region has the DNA TGTGCCTGGGGGGGCCAGATGCCCCAGCATTTT. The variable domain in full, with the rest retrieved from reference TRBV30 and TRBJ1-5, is SQTIHQWPATLVQPVGSPLSLECTVEGTSNPNLYWYRQAAGRGLQLLFYSVGIGQISSEVPQNLSASRPQDRQFILSSKKLLLSDSGFYLCAWGGQMPQHFGDGTRLSIL.

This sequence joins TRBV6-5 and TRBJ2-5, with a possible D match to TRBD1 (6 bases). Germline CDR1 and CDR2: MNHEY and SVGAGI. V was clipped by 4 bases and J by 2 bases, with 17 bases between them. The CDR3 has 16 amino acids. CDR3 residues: CASSSSMRGIQETQYF. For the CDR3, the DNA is TGTGCCAGCAGTTCTTCTATGAGGGGGATACAAGAGACCCAGTACTTC.

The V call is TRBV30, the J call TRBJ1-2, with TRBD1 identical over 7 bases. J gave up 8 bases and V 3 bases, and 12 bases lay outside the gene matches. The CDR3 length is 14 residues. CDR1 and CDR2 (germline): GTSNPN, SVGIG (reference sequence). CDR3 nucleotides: TGTGCCTGGAGGGGGACGGACAGGTTGTGGGGCTACACCTTC. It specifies CAWRGTDRLWGYTF.

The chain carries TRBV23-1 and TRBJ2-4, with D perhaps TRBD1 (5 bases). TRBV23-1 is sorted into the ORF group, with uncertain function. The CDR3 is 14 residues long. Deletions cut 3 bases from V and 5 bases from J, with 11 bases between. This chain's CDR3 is CASSQGRVQNIQYF. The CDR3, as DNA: TGCGCCAGCAGTCAGGGCAGGGTCCAAAACATTCAGTACTTC.

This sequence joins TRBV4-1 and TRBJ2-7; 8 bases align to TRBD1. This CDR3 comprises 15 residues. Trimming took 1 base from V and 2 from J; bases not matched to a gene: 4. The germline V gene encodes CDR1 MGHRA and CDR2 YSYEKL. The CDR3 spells CASSQGQGLTYEQYF. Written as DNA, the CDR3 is TGCGCCAGCAGCCAAGGACAGGGGTTAACCTACGAGCAGTACTTC.

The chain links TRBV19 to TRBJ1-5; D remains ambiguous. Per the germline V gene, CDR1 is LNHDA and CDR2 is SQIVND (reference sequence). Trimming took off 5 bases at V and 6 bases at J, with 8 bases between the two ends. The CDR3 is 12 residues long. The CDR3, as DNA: TGTGCCAGTAGTCAGTCATTTCAGCCCCAGCATTTT. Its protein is CASSQSFQPQHF.

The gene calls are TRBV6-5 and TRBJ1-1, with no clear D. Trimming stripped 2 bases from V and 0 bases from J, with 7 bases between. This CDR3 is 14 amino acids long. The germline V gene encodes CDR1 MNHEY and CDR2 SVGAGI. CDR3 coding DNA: TGTGCCAGCAGTTACAGGGAGCTGAACACTGAAGCTTTCTTT. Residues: CASSYRELNTEAFF.

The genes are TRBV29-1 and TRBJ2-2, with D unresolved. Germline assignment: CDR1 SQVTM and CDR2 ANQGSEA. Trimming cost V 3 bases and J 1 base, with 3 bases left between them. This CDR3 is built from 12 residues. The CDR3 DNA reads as TGCAGCGTTGACCAGAACACCGGGGAGCTGTTTTTT. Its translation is CSVDQNTGELFF.

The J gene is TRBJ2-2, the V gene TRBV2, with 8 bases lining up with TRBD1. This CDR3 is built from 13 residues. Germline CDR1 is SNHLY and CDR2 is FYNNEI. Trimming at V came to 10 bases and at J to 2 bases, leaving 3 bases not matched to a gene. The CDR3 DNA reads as TGTGCCATCGGACAGGGAAACACCGGGGAGCTGTTTTTT. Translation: CAIGQGNTGELFF. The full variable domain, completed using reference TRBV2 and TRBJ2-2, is EPEVTQTPSHQVTQMGQEVILRCVPISNHLYFYWYRQILGQKVEFLVSFYNNEISEKSEIFDDQFSVERPDGSNFTLKIRSTKLEDSAMYFCAIGQGNTGELFFGEGSRLTVL.

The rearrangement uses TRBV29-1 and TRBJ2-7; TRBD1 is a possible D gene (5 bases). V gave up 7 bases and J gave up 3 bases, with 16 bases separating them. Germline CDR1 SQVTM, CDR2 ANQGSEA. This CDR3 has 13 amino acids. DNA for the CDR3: TGCAGCGCCCTTAGCAGGGTACGCTACGAGCAGTACTTC. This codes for CSALSRVRYEQYF.

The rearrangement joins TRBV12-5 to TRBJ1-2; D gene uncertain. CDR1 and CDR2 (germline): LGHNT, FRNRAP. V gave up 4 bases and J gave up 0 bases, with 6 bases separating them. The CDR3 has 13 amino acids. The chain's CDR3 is CASGSSANYGYTF. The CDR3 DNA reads TGTGCTAGTGGTTCTTCAGCTAACTATGGCTACACCTTC.

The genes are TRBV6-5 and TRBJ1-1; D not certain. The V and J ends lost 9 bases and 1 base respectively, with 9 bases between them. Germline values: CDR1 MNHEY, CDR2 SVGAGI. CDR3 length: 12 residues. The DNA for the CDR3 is TGTGCCAGTAGTCGTTCGAACACTGAAGCTTTCTTT. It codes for CASSRSNTEAFF.

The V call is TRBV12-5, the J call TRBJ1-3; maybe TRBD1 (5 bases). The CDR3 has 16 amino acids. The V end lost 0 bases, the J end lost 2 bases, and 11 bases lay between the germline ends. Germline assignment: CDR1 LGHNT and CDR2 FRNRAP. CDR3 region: CASGLVVAGTGNTIYF. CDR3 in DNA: TGTGCTAGTGGTTTGGTGGTGGCAGGGACTGGAAACACCATATATTTT.

The CDR3, as DNA: TGCGCCAGCAGTGCGACAGGGGGTGGCTACACCTTC. It translates to CASSATGGGYTF. V is TRBV10-1 and J is TRBJ1-2; TRBD1 matches at 9 bases. CDR3 size: 12 residues. The V segment lost 4 bases and the J segment 7 bases; nucleotides outside the gene matches: 1. Germline V gene data show CDR1 as WNHNN and CDR2 as SYGVQD (reference sequence).